These 21 T cell receptor beta chains share one sample of origin, sequenced in a study of blood T cell repertoires in COVID-19. TCRdb keeps only in-frame clones here, not all; method: immunoSEQ multiplex PCR. The sample records roughly 450,000 clones, roughly 88% being singletons. Input material: PBMCs or T cells enriched from blood (not recorded which). These receptors came from a man between 18 and 29 years old who had recovered from COVID-19.

This sequence joins TRBV18 and TRBJ1-4; TRBD1 matches 10 bases. Germline trimming cut 3 bases from V and 8 bases from J; bases unmatched to any gene: 6. The germline V gene encodes CDR1 KGHSH and CDR2 LQKENI. CDR3 length equals 15 residues. The DNA for the CDR3 is TGTGCCAGCTCACCCGACAGGGGGCTCGGGGAAAAACTGTTTTTT. Protein product: CASSPDRGLGEKLFF.

The J gene is TRBJ2-5, the V gene TRBV7-9, with D perhaps TRBD1 (6 bases). Germline V gives CDR1 SEHNR, CDR2 FQNEAQ (reference sequence). The V and J ends lost 1 base and 2 bases respectively, with 11 bases between them. CDR3 length: 15 residues. The CDR3 sequence: CASSLGSRGQETQYF. DNA for the CDR3: TGTGCCAGCAGCTTAGGTTCGAGGGGGCAAGAGACCCAGTACTTC.

This chain links TRBV9 with TRBJ1-1, with 9 bases lining up with TRBD1. Germline V lookup: CDR1 SGDLS, CDR2 YYNGEE. The J segment lost 0 bases and the V segment lost 4 bases, leaving 10 bases of the junction unmatched. This CDR3 is 17 amino acids long. The CDR3, as DNA: TGTGCCAGCAGCCCCCGGACAGGGGCATTTGTGAACACTGAAGCTTTCTTT. Translation: CASSPRTGAFVNTEAFF.

The chain joins TRBV29-1 to TRBJ1-1, with 10 bases fitting TRBD1. With 4 bases clipped from V and 0 bases from J, the junction kept 8 bases outside the gene matches. This CDR3 is 16 amino acids long. Per germline, CDR1 SQVTM and CDR2 ANQGSEA. CDR3 coding DNA: TGCAGCGTTGGTGGGACAGGGGTCGGAATGAACACTGAAGCTTTCTTT. It codes for CSVGGTGVGMNTEAFF.

The chain is built from TRBV11-2 and TRBJ1-3; no firm D call. V dropped 2 bases and J dropped 5 bases, with 10 bases sitting between them. Germline assignment: CDR1 SGHAT and CDR2 FQNNGV. The CDR3 totals 14 residues. In DNA, the CDR3 is TGTGCCAGCAGCTTATCTCTACTCAGAAACACCATATATTTT. Translating it yields CASSLSLLRNTIYF. The variable domain in full, completed from reference TRBV11-2 and TRBJ1-3, reads EAGVAQSPRYKIIEKRQSVAFWCNPISGHATLYWYQQILGQGPKLLIQFQNNGVVDDSQLPKDRFSAERLKGVDSTLKIQPAKLEDSAVYLCASSLSLLRNTIYFGEGSWLTVV.

V gene TRBV10-3 combines with J gene TRBJ1-5, with D unresolved. Per the germline V gene, CDR1 is ENHRY and CDR2 is SYGVKD. This CDR3 region has 15 residues. V was pared by 2 bases and J by 4 bases, with 12 bases between. The CDR3 DNA follows: TGTGCCATCAGTGAGGACTCCCTCACGAATCAGCCCCAGCATTTT. Its translation is CAISEDSLTNQPQHF.

The rearrangement uses TRBV5-1 and TRBJ2-5; 9 positions match TRBD1. The ends lost 4 bases at V and 5 bases at J; junction bases unmatched: 3. This CDR3 spans 13 amino acids. Germline loops: CDR1 SGHRS, CDR2 YFSETQ. The CDR3 DNA reads TGCGCCAGCAGCACCGACAGGGGGGAGACCCAGTACTTC. Translated, it gives CASSTDRGETQYF.

The CDR3, as DNA: TGTGCCTGGAGTGTTGGGACAGGACTACAAGAGACCCAGTACTTC. As protein: CAWSVGTGLQETQYF. The chain combines TRBV30 with TRBJ2-5; TRBD1 matches 8 bases. Germline-derived CDR1 and CDR2 are GTSNPN and SVGIG (reference sequence). This CDR3 region has 15 residues. J lost 2 bases, V lost 0 bases, and 5 bases had no gene match.

The CDR3 sequence is CASSGKATDTQYF. For the CDR3, the DNA is TGTGCCAGTAGCGGGAAGGCGACAGATACGCAGTATTTT. The rearrangement uses TRBV19 and TRBJ2-3, with D possibly TRBD2 on 5 matching bases. CDR1 is LNHDA and CDR2 is SQIVND in the germline V gene (reference sequence). This CDR3 spans 13 amino acids. With 6 bases removed from V and 3 bases from J, the gap between germline ends came to 10 bases.

This chain uses TRBV18 with TRBJ1-1; 7 bases agree with TRBD1. Germline trimming cut 8 bases from V and 7 bases from J; bases unmatched to any gene: 16. CDR1 is KGHSH, CDR2 LQKENI, per germline. The CDR3 runs to 15 residues. This CDR3 reads CASAAHSGTEGEAFF. The DNA for the CDR3 is TGTGCCAGCGCCGCGCATTCCGGGACAGAGGGTGAAGCTTTCTTT.

The chain uses TRBV6-1 and TRBJ1-1; 8 nucleotides agree with TRBD1. This CDR3 is 15 amino acids long. The germline V gene has CDR1 MNHNS and CDR2 SASEGT. V shed 3 bases and J 1 base; nucleotides not matched to a gene: 4. CDR3: CASSDRTGKNTEAFF. The CDR3 nucleotides read TGTGCCAGCAGTGATCGGACAGGGAAGAACACTGAAGCTTTCTTT.

This chain joins TRBV11-1 and TRBJ2-5; no reliable D call. Germline lookup yields CDR1 SGHAT and CDR2 FQDESV (reference sequence). The CDR3 runs 14 residues. Trimming took 5 bases from V and 4 from J, leaving 14 bases between them. The CDR3 DNA follows: TGTGCCAGCAGCCCCCGAGAGCGAGGAGAGACCCAGTACTTC. This gives the protein CASSPRERGETQYF.

V usage is TRBV12-3 or TRBV12-4 and J usage is TRBJ1-2; weak D call: TRBD1 (6 bases). The CDR3 is made up of 13 amino acids. Trimming cost V 6 bases and J 6 bases, with 14 bases left between them. The DNA for the CDR3 is TGTGCCAGCAGCTTACCGACAGGTAATGGCTACACCTTC. Amino acids: CASSLPTGNGYTF.

The chain joins TRBV11-1 to TRBJ2-3; 9 bases fit TRBD1. Per the germline V gene, CDR1 is SGHAT and CDR2 is FQDESV (reference sequence). This CDR3 comprises 16 residues. With 4 bases clipped from V and 2 bases from J, the junction kept 7 bases outside the gene matches. The CDR3 DNA reads TGTGCCAGCAGCTACGACAGGGGGATAGTCACAGATACGCAGTATTTT. It encodes CASSYDRGIVTDTQYF.

J is TRBJ2-1 and V is TRBV30; the match to TRBD2 covers 9 bases. J gave up 3 bases and V 8 bases, and 5 bases lay outside the gene matches. This CDR3 has 13 residues. CDR1 and CDR2 from the germline V gene are GTSNPN and SVGIG (reference sequence). Here the CDR3 reads CATTSGVYNEQFF. The CDR3 nucleotides are TGTGCCACGACTAGCGGAGTCTACAATGAGCAGTTCTTC.

The V gene is TRBV10-1, the J gene TRBJ2-3; D unclear. The CDR3 consists of 14 residues. CDR1 and CDR2 from the germline V gene are WNHNN and SYGVQD (reference sequence). V lost 5 bases and J lost 5, with 14 bases in between. The DNA for the CDR3 is TGCGCCAGCAGTCAACAGCTTTCGGAAGATACGCAGTATTTT. It codes for CASSQQLSEDTQYF.

This chain joins TRBV29-1 and TRBJ2-5; TRBD2 is a possible D gene (6 bases). Looked up from germline, CDR1 is SQVTM and CDR2 is ANQGSEA. The CDR3 runs to 11 residues. Trimming removed 7 bases from V and 3 bases from J, with 9 bases in between. CDR3: CSGGLEETQYF. The CDR3 region has the DNA TGCAGCGGGGGACTCGAAGAGACCCAGTACTTC.

The genes are TRBV7-2 and TRBJ1-2; no clear D gene. This CDR3 has 10 amino acids. CDR1 is SGHTA, CDR2 FQGNSA, per germline. Trimming took 7 bases from V and 5 from J, leaving 5 bases between them. The CDR3 DNA reads as TGTGCCAGCACGGGTTATGGCTACACCTTC. Translated, it gives CASTGYGYTF.

The chain couples TRBV2 to TRBJ2-3, with D uncertain. CDR1 and CDR2 (germline): SNHLY, FYNNEI. The V end was cut by 4 bases, the J end by 2 bases, with 16 bases between. The CDR3 is 16 amino acids. In DNA form, the CDR3 reads TGTGCCAGCAGTGGTGGGTATCTAGATTACACAGATACGCAGTATTTT. Translating it yields CASSGGYLDYTDTQYF.

J is TRBJ1-6 and V is TRBV27; D gene unclear. CDR1 MNHEY and CDR2 SMNVEV come from the germline V gene (reference sequence). V lost 5 bases and J 7 bases, leaving 9 bases between the germline ends. The CDR3 has 13 amino acids. This CDR3 is CASSIYSNSPLHF. The CDR3 DNA sequence: TGTGCCAGCAGTATTTACTCGAATTCACCCCTCCACTTT.

The chain employs TRBV27 and TRBJ1-2; TRBD1 matches at 9 bases. The junction had 10 bases not matched to a gene; V was cut back by 4 bases and J by 7 bases. The CDR3 spans 15 residues. Germline CDR1 MNHEY, CDR2 SMNVEV (reference sequence). CDR3 in amino acids: CASSSMGQGYRGYTF. DNA of the CDR3: TGTGCCAGCAGTTCAATGGGACAGGGTTATCGTGGCTACACCTTC.